The entry below gives a single T cell receptor (beta chain) sequence along with its context. Its matching antigen is unknown. This CDR3 has 15 amino acids. V lost 10 bases to trimming and J lost 0 bases; unmatched junction nucleotides: 9. CDR1 SEHNR and CDR2 FQNEAQ come from the germline V gene (reference sequence). The data were obtained in a study of identifying expanded T cells in peripheral blood. Study-wide results and limits: Technical replicates showed roughly 1.2 changed clones; two weeks about 16; four weeks 19. Roughly 2-week clone count variance significantly increased as total template count grew.

Clones were read by immunoSEQ multiplex PCR, and TCRdb kept only the in-frame ones, dropping some. In the table there are under 120,000 clones, approximately 90% of which are singletons. The TCR sequence derives from a person between 18 and 75 years old in good health. Sequencing was done on a sample of blood. The rearrangement joins TRBV7-9 to TRBJ2-3; 8 bases match TRBD2. The CDR3 DNA sequence: TGTGCCACCCCCGGGACTAGTGCTAGCACAGATACGCAGTATTTT. Translation: CATPGTSASTDTQYF.